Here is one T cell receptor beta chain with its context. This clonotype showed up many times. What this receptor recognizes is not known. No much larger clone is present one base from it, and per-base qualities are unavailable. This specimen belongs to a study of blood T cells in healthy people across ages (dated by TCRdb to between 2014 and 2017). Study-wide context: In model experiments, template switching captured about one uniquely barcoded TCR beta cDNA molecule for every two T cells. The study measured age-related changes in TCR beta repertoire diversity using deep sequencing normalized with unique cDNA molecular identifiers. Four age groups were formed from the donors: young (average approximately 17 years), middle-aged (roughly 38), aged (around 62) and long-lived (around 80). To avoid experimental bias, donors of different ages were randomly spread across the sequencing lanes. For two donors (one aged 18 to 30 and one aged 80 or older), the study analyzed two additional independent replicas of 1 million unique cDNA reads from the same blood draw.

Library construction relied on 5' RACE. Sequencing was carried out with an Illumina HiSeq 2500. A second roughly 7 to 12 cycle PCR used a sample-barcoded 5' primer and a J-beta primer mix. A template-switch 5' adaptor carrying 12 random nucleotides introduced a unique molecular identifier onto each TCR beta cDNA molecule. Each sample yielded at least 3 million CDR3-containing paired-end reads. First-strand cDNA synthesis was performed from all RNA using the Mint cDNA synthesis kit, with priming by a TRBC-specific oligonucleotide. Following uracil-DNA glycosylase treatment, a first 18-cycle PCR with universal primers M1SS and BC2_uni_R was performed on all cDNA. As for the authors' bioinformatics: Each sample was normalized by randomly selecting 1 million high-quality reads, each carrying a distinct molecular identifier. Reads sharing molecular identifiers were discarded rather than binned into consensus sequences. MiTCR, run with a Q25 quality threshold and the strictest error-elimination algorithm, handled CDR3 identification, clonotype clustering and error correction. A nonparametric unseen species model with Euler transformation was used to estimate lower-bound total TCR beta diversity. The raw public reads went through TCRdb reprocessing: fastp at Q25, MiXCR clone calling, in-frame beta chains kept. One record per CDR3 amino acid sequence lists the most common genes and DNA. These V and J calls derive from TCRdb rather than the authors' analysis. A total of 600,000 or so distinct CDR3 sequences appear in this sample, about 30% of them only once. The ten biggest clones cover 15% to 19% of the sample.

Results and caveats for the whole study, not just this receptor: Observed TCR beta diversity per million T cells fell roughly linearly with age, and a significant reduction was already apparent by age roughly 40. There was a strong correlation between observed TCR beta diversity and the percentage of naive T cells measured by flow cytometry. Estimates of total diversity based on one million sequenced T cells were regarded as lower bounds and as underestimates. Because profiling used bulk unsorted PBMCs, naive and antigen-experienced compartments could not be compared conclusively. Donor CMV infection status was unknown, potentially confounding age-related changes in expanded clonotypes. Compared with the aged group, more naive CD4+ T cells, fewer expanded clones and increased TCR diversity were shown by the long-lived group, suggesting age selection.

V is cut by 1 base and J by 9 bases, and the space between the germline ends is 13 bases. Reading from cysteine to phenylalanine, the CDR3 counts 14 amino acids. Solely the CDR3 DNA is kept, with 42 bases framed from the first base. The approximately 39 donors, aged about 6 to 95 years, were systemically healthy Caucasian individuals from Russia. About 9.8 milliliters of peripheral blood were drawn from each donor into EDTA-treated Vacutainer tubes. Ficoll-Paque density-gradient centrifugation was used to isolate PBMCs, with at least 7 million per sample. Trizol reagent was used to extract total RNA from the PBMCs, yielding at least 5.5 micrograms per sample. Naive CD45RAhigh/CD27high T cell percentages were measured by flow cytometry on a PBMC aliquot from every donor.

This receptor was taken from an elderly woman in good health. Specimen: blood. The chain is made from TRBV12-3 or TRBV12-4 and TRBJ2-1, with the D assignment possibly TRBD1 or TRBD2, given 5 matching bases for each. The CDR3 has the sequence CASSLVGGQSEQFF. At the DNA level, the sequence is TGTGCCAGCAGTTTAGTTGGGGGTCAGAGTGAGCAGTTCTTC.